The 29 T cell receptor beta chains in this list originate from one sample, sequenced in a study of PD-1 blockade in classical Hodgkin lymphoma. All the patients suffered relapse after autologous stem cell transplantation, and brentuximab vedotin exposure differed. TCRdb's table, derived via immunoSEQ multiplex PCR, lists solely in-frame clones and lacks some. The sample holds about 100,000 clones, approximately 88% seen once. The sequences come from peripheral blood mononuclear cells (PBMCs), collected at baseline. Source of these receptors: a human donor with classical Hodgkin lymphoma.

The chain is built from TRBV6-1 and TRBJ1-3; perhaps TRBD1 as D (5 bases). The CDR3 consists of 14 residues. V dropped 0 bases and J dropped 3 bases, with 6 bases sitting between them. Germline CDR1 and CDR2: MNHNS and SASEGT. The CDR3 DNA reads TGTGCCAGCAGTGAAGCAAGGGGTGGAAACACCATATATTTT. Translation: CASSEARGGNTIYF.

The gene calls are TRBV19 and TRBJ2-1; 10 nucleotides line up with TRBD2. J lost 4 bases, V lost 8 bases, and 5 bases had no gene match. The CDR3 covers 14 residues. Germline loops: CDR1 LNHDA, CDR2 SQIVND (reference sequence). The CDR3 sequence: CASQREGGYNEQFF. The CDR3 DNA sequence: TGTGCCAGTCAGCGGGAGGGGGGTTACAATGAGCAGTTCTTC.

CDR3 nucleotide sequence: TGTGCCAGCAGCGGAGGGAGTCAGCCCCAGCATTTT. Protein product: CASSGGSQPQHF. The chain links TRBV7-9 to TRBJ1-5; D is ambiguous. V was shortened by 5 bases and J by 6 bases, with 8 bases between the two germline ends. Germline values: CDR1 SEHNR, CDR2 FQNEAQ (reference sequence). The CDR3 length is 12 residues. Full variable domain (outside the CDR3, taken from reference TRBV7-9 and TRBJ1-5): DTGVSQNPRHKITKRGQNVTFRCDPISEHNRLYWYRQTLGQGPEFLTYFQNEAQLEKSRLLSDRFSAERPKGSFSTLEIQRTEQGDSAMYLCASSGGSQPQHFGDGTRLSIL.

This chain links TRBV27 with TRBJ2-3; TRBD2 matches 8 bases. This CDR3 spans 15 amino acids. In germline, CDR1 is MNHEY, CDR2 SMNVEV (reference sequence). The junction had 6 bases not matched to a gene; V was cut back by 6 bases and J by 1 base. The CDR3 sequence is CASRGLAGRTDTQYF. CDR3 sequence (DNA): TGTGCCAGCAGGGGTCTAGCGGGCCGCACAGATACGCAGTATTTT.

This clone was observed a single time. The chain has TRBV19 and TRBJ1-1; 7 positions agree with TRBD1. This CDR3 has 14 residues. V was clipped by 6 bases and J by 4 bases; unmatched bases: 8. The germline V gene has CDR1 LNHDA and CDR2 SQIVND (reference sequence). The CDR3 sequence is CASRTGRAITEAFF. DNA for the CDR3: TGTGCCAGTAGGACAGGGAGGGCGATCACTGAAGCTTTCTTT.

V is TRBV7-7 and J is TRBJ2-2, with D maybe TRBD2 (6 bases). Germline assignment: CDR1 SSHAT and CDR2 FNYEAQ (reference sequence). The CDR3 runs to 14 residues. Deletions cut 0 bases from V and 5 bases from J, with 7 bases between. CDR3 residues: CASSLAAGTGELFF. CDR3 bases: TGTGCCAGCAGCTTAGCGGCGGGGACCGGGGAGCTGTTTTTT. The whole variable domain, remainder taken from reference TRBV7-7 and TRBJ2-2, is GAGVSQSPRYKVTKRGQDVTLRCDPISSHATLYWYQQALGQGPEFLTYFNYEAQPDKSGLPSDRFSAERPEGSISTLTIQRTEQRDSAMYRCASSLAAGTGELFFGEGSRLTVL.

The chain couples TRBV2 to TRBJ1-1; D not resolved. Trimming took off 4 bases at V and 2 bases at J, with 8 bases between the two ends. CDR1 SNHLY and CDR2 FYNNEI come from the germline V gene. The CDR3 is 13 amino acids. The DNA for the CDR3 is TGTGCCAGCAGTGCCAGAATTAACACTGAAGCTTTCTTT. Translation: CASSARINTEAFF. The full variable domain, completed using reference TRBV2 and TRBJ1-1, is EPEVTQTPSHQVTQMGQEVILRCVPISNHLYFYWYRQILGQKVEFLVSFYNNEISEKSEIFDDQFSVERPDGSNFTLKIRSTKLEDSAMYFCASSARINTEAFFGQGTRLTVV.

V and J are TRBV5-1 and TRBJ2-7; 10 positions agree with TRBD2. The CDR3 covers 14 residues. Per the germline V gene, CDR1 is SGHRS and CDR2 is YFSETQ. The J segment lost 4 bases and the V segment lost 7 bases, leaving 8 bases of the junction unmatched. The DNA of the CDR3 is TGCGCCAGCCCGGAGGCTAGCGGGAGTTACGAGCAGTACTTC. It translates to CASPEASGSYEQYF.

V is TRBV10-3 and J is TRBJ2-7; no reliable D call. Germline CDR1 is ENHRY and CDR2 is SYGVKD. Trimming took 4 bases from V and 0 from J, leaving 7 bases between them. The CDR3 runs 13 residues. CDR3 protein: CAISGPSSYEQYF. The CDR3 DNA reads as TGTGCCATCAGTGGGCCTAGCTCCTACGAGCAGTACTTC.

This clone has just a few counts. DNA for the CDR3: TGTGCCCCCGGGACACCCTCCTACGAGCAGTACTTC. Residues: CAPGTPSYEQYF. The chain is built from TRBV21-1 and TRBJ2-7; no check of the table's D call, TRBD1, against the DNA was made. TRBV21-1 counts as a pseudogene. The CDR3 covers 12 residues.

In this sample, this clone turned up a few times. The rearrangement links TRBV27 to TRBJ2-5, with D possibly matching TRBD2 (5 bases). The CDR3 runs 15 residues. In germline, CDR1 is MNHEY, CDR2 SMNVEV (reference sequence). V dropped 2 bases and J dropped 5 bases, with 15 bases sitting between them. As DNA, the CDR3 is TGTGCCAGCAGTTTACTCGGGGATAGGGCGGAGACCCAGTACTTC. It codes for CASSLLGDRAETQYF.

The genes are TRBV2 and TRBJ2-1, with 10 bases that match TRBD2. The germline V gene encodes CDR1 SNHLY and CDR2 FYNNEI. V lost 8 bases to trimming and J lost 4 bases; unmatched junction nucleotides: 5. The CDR3 totals 14 residues. CDR3 bases: TGTGCCAGCTGCCCTAGCGGGAGTTACAATGAGCAGTTCTTC. The encoded protein is CASCPSGSYNEQFF.

The chain combines TRBV5-1 with TRBJ1-2; D unresolved. V dropped 4 bases and J dropped 2 bases, with 9 bases sitting between them. The CDR3 extends over 13 amino acids. Germline assignment: CDR1 SGHRS and CDR2 YFSETQ. CDR3: CASSRGSNYGYTF. The CDR3 DNA sequence: TGCGCCAGCAGCAGAGGATCCAACTATGGCTACACCTTC.

The J gene is TRBJ1-5, the V gene TRBV6-5; TRBD1 aligns across 7 bases. Germline values: CDR1 MNHEY, CDR2 SVGAGI. CDR3 length equals 13 residues. V shed 5 bases and J 4 bases; nucleotides not matched to a gene: 2. CDR3: CASSPDRNQPQHF. The CDR3 DNA is TGTGCCAGCAGTCCGGACAGGAATCAGCCCCAGCATTTT.

The rearrangement uses TRBV18 and TRBJ1-3, with D perhaps TRBD1 (5 bases). This CDR3 spans 17 amino acids. V lost 3 bases, J lost 0 bases, and 15 bases lay in between. The germline CDR1 and CDR2 sequences are KGHSH and LQKENI. CDR3 in amino acids: CASSPSAGRDSGNTIYF. As DNA, the CDR3 is TGTGCCAGCTCACCGTCGGCGGGCAGGGACTCTGGAAACACCATATATTTT. The full variable domain, with the rest looked up from reference TRBV18 and TRBJ1-3, is NAGVMQNPRHLVRRRGQEARLRCSPMKGHSHVYWYRQLPEEGLKFMVYLQKENIIDESGMPKERFSAEFPKEGPSILRIQQVVRGDSAAYFCASSPSAGRDSGNTIYFGEGSWLTVV.

The CDR3 protein is CASSFSGRVNEQFF. The CDR3 nucleotides are TGTGCCAGCAGCTTCAGCGGGAGGGTCAATGAGCAGTTCTTC. This rearrangement joins TRBV7-3 to TRBJ2-1, with TRBD2 matching over 10 bases. Losses at the gene ends were 3 bases for V and 6 bases for J; bases not matched to a gene: 2. CDR3 length: 14 residues. Germline CDR1 and CDR2: SGHTA and FQGTGA. The full variable domain, in which reference TRBV7-3 and TRBJ2-1 provide the parts outside the CDR3, is GAGVSQTPSNKVTEKGKYVELRCDPISGHTALYWYRQSLGQGPEFLIYFQGTGAADDSGLPNDRFFAVRPEGSVSTLKIQRTERGDSAVYLCASSFSGRVNEQFFGPGTRLTVL.

Here the CDR3 DNA reads TGTGCCAGCAGCTTGGCCGACAGCTCCTACGAGCAGTACTTC. Protein sequence: CASSLADSSYEQYF. This chain uses TRBV5-5 with TRBJ2-7, with D tentatively TRBD1 (5 bases). Germline assignment: CDR1 SGHKS and CDR2 YYEKEE (reference sequence). V lost 0 bases and J 0 bases, leaving 7 bases between the germline ends. This CDR3 region has 14 residues.

The J gene is TRBJ2-7, the V gene TRBV6-1; 7 bases map to TRBD1. In germline, CDR1 is MNHNS, CDR2 SASEGT. This CDR3 is built from 13 residues. Germline trimming cut 6 bases from V and 0 bases from J; bases unmatched to any gene: 2. In nucleotides, the CDR3 is TGTGCCAGCAGGGGACAGAGCTCCTACGAGCAGTACTTC. Amino acids: CASRGQSSYEQYF.

This rearrangement joins TRBV2 to TRBJ1-1; maybe TRBD1 (5 bases). CDR3 size: 13 residues. Germline V gene data show CDR1 as SNHLY and CDR2 as FYNNEI. V was clipped by 8 bases and J by 4 bases, with 14 bases between them. CDR3 residues: CASAMGGGTEAFF. As DNA, the CDR3 is TGTGCCAGCGCCATGGGGGGGGGCACTGAAGCTTTCTTT.

On this clone: The sample contains more than one DNA sequence encoding this CDR3. The CDR3 reads CASSFPGTGYEQYF. DNA of the CDR3: TGTGCCAGCAGTTTTCCTGGCACCGGCTACGAGCAGTACTTC. V and J are TRBV28 and TRBJ2-7; D uncertain. Trimming removed 3 bases from V and 3 bases from J, with 12 bases in between. CDR1 and CDR2 from the germline V gene are MDHEN and SYDVKM. This CDR3 has 14 amino acids.

The rearrangement links TRBV4-1 to TRBJ2-1; 12 bases map to TRBD2. The CDR3 is made up of 16 amino acids. The V segment lost 1 base and the J segment 4 bases; nucleotides outside the gene matches: 2. The germline CDR1 and CDR2 sequences are MGHRA and YSYEKL. CDR3 residues: CASSQVLAGGYNEQFF. The CDR3 DNA reads as TGCGCCAGCAGCCAAGTGCTAGCGGGAGGGTACAATGAGCAGTTCTTC.

This sequence joins TRBV6-1 and TRBJ1-5; D ambiguous. CDR1 is MNHNS and CDR2 is SASEGT in the germline V gene. The CDR3 covers 13 residues. V lost 3 bases to trimming and J lost 3 bases, with 6 bases between them. CDR3: CASSEGTNQPQHF. The CDR3 nucleotides are TGTGCCAGCAGTGAGGGCACCAATCAGCCCCAGCATTTT.

This clone was seen a handful of times. The chain couples TRBV5-4 to TRBJ2-3; D not resolved. CDR1 and CDR2 (germline): SGHNT, YYREEE (reference sequence). The V gene lost 3 bases and the J gene lost 8 bases, with 13 bases spanning the gap. The CDR3 consists of 13 residues. The CDR3 region is CASSSARRPTQYF. The CDR3 DNA reads TGTGCCAGCAGCTCGGCCCGTCGTCCTACGCAGTATTTT.

V is TRBV4-2 and J is TRBJ2-5; unclear D gene. This CDR3 region has 14 residues. Between the trimmed V and J ends, which lost 0 bases and 1 base, there was a span of 6 bases. Germline assignment: CDR1 LGHNA and CDR2 YNFKEQ. CDR3 amino acids: CASSQENTQETQYF. CDR3 in DNA: TGTGCCAGCAGCCAAGAGAACACCCAAGAGACCCAGTACTTC.

A note on this clone: This sample includes further DNA sequences coding for the same CDR3. V usage is TRBV9 and J usage is TRBJ2-7; the D gene is possibly TRBD1 (6 bases). V shed 3 bases and J shed 3 bases, with 10 bases lying between them. Germline V gene sequence: CDR1 SGDLS, CDR2 YYNGEE. The CDR3 sequence is 13 residues long. CDR3 sequence reads: CASSGGQSYEQYF. The CDR3 region has the DNA TGTGCCAGCAGCGGCGGACAGAGCTACGAGCAGTACTTC. Combining the CDR3 with reference TRBV9 and TRBJ2-7 gives the whole variable domain DSGVTQTPKHLITATGQRVTLRCSPRSGDLSVYWYQQSLDQGLQFLIQYYNGEERAKGNILERFSAQQFPDLHSELNLSSLELGDSALYFCASSGGQSYEQYFGPGTRLTVT.

This chain links TRBV5-4 with TRBJ2-1, with D hard to call. Germline V gene lookup returns CDR1 SGHNT and CDR2 YYREEE (reference sequence). V was trimmed by 4 bases and J by 8 bases, leaving 22 bases between them. There are 16 residues in the CDR3. As DNA, the CDR3 is TGTGCCAGCAGCCCTGTGGGCCGGCTGACGAGCGATGAGCAGTTCTTC. As protein: CASSPVGRLTSDEQFF. The entire variable domain, with the rest obtained from reference TRBV5-4 and TRBJ2-1, is as follows: ETGVTQSPTHLIKTRGQQVTLRCSSQSGHNTVSWYQQALGQGPQFIFQYYREEENGRGNFPPRFSGLQFPNYSSELNVNALELDDSALYLCASSPVGRLTSDEQFFGPGTRLTVL.

V gene TRBV5-1 combines with J gene TRBJ1-4, with TRBD1 as a possible D gene (5 bases). The CDR3 loop spans 15 amino acids. Trimming took 4 bases from V and 6 from J, leaving 16 bases between them. Germline V gives CDR1 SGHRS, CDR2 YFSETQ. DNA for the CDR3: TGCGCCAGCAGCCCTGGATGGGGGATCGATGAAAAACTGTTTTTT. Translated, it gives CASSPGWGIDEKLFF. The variable domain in full, completed from reference TRBV5-1 and TRBJ1-4, reads KAGVTQTPRYLIKTRGQQVTLSCSPISGHRSVSWYQQTPGQGLQFLFEYFSETQRNKGNFPGRFSGRQFSNSRSEMNVSTLELGDSALYLCASSPGWGIDEKLFFGSGTQLSVL.

The table lists this clone with a count of one. In the same sample, other DNA sequences code for this CDR3. V and J are TRBV5-1 and TRBJ2-5; D is perhaps TRBD1 (5 bases). Germline loops: CDR1 SGHRS, CDR2 YFSETQ. The CDR3 has 14 residues. V dropped 4 bases and J dropped 1 base, with 11 bases sitting between them. The CDR3 nucleotides read TGCGCCAGCAGCCCCACAGGAGTCCAAGAGACCCAGTACTTC. Its translation: CASSPTGVQETQYF. Looking up the rest from reference TRBV5-1 and TRBJ2-5 gives the full variable domain: KAGVTQTPRYLIKTRGQQVTLSCSPISGHRSVSWYQQTPGQGLQFLFEYFSETQRNKGNFPGRFSGRQFSNSRSEMNVSTLELGDSALYLCASSPTGVQETQYFGPGTRLLVL.

The V gene is TRBV27, the J gene TRBJ2-3; 7 nucleotides agree with TRBD1. Germline trimming cut 6 bases from V and 7 bases from J; bases unmatched to any gene: 7. The germline gives CDR1 MNHEY, CDR2 SMNVEV (reference sequence). CDR3 length: 13 amino acids. CDR3 sequence reads: CASRTGQWYTQYF. CDR3 nucleotides: TGTGCCAGCAGGACGGGACAGTGGTATACGCAGTATTTT.